The TCR beta chain under discussion was sequenced for a study of blood T cells in healthy people across ages. CDR3 length: 13 amino acids. Germline V CDR1 and CDR2: SNHLY, FYNNEI. V gave up 6 bases and J gave up 1 base, with 9 bases separating them. The use of a sample-barcoded 5' primer and a J-beta primer mix characterized a second PCR of roughly 6 to 11 cycles. In TCRdb, the 5' RACE reads were re-called with MiXCR into one record per CDR3 protein. The sample shows about 580,000 distinct CDR3 sequences, roughly 48% of them seen only once. Specimen: blood. The TCR was taken from a man aged 80 or over in good health. J is TRBJ1-1 and V is TRBV2; D gene ambiguous. The CDR3 region has the DNA TGTGCCAGCAGGGCCCGGGCGAACACTGAAGCTTTCTTT. This codes for CASRARANTEAFF.